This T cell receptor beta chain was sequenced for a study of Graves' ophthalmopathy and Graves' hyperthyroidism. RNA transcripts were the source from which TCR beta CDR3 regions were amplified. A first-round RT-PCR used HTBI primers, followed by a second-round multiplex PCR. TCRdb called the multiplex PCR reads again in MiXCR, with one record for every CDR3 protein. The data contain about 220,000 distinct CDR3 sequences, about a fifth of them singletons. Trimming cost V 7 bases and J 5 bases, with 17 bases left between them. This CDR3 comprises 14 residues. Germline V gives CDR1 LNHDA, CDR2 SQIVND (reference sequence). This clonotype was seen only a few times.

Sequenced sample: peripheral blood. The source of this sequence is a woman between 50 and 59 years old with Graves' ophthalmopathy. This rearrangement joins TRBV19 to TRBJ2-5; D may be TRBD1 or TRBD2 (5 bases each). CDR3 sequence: CASTSIGGVETQYF. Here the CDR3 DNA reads TGTGCCAGTACCTCGATTGGGGGAGTGGAGACCCAGTACTTC.